This entry is about one TCR beta chain. Profiled with immunoSEQ multiplex PCR; TCRdb holds only in-frame clones, not every one. This table has 130,000 to 150,000 clones, roughly nine tenths appearing once. The CDR3 totals 14 residues. Germline values: CDR1 LNHDA, CDR2 SQIVND (reference sequence). Trimming took 10 bases from V and 5 from J, leaving 20 bases between them. The data were obtained in a study of cytomegalovirus exposure and HLA in healthy donors. The chain joins TRBV19 to TRBJ2-5; tentatively, D is TRBD1 (6 bases). This TCR came from a woman aged 18-29 years in good health and CMV-seropositive. Source material: PBMCs. CDR3: CATKRNRVEETQYF. The CDR3 DNA follows: TGTGCCACCAAGCGGAACAGGGTTGAGGAGACCCAGTACTTC.